The 26 T cell receptor beta chains reported below all come from one sample, sequenced in a study of cytomegalovirus exposure and HLA in healthy donors. Amplification used 60 Vbeta primers and 13 Jbeta primers. Repertoires were generated with immunoSEQ multiplex PCR, while TCRdb's copy carries only in-frame clones and drops some. Among over 130,000 clones listed, roughly 80% were seen once. Input material: PBMCs. The receptor source for this set is a female donor in good health and CMV-seronegative.

The table lists this clone with a count of one. The V gene is TRBV5-6, the J gene TRBJ2-7, with TRBD1 matching 7 bases. Germline trimming cut 4 bases from V and 3 bases from J; bases unmatched to any gene: 4. This CDR3 is built from 13 residues. In germline, CDR1 is SGHDT, CDR2 YYEEEE. CDR3 nucleotides: TGTGCCAGCAGCCTTGGACAGGACTACGAGCAGTACTTC. Translation gives CASSLGQDYEQYF. The whole variable domain, filled in from reference TRBV5-6 and TRBJ2-7, reads DAGVTQSPTHLIKTRGQQVTLRCSPKSGHDTVSWYQQALGQGPQFIFQYYEEEERQRGNFPDRFSGHQFPNYSSELNVNALLLGDSALYLCASSLGQDYEQYFGPGTRLTVT.

V usage is TRBV28 and J usage is TRBJ2-7; no reliable D call. Trimming cost V 5 bases and J 3 bases, with 5 bases left between them. Germline CDR1 MDHEN, CDR2 SYDVKM. This CDR3 has 11 residues. The CDR3 loop reads CASSLIYEQYF. In DNA form, the CDR3 reads TGTGCCAGCAGTCTTATCTACGAGCAGTACTTC.

The chain couples TRBV30 to TRBJ2-1; TRBD2 matches at 11 bases. The CDR3 consists of 12 residues. The V gene end was trimmed by 5 bases and the J gene end by 10 bases; junction bases not matched to a gene: 4. Germline V gene data show CDR1 as GTSNPN and CDR2 as SVGIG (reference sequence). This CDR3 reads CAWSGLAAEQFF. In DNA form, the CDR3 reads TGTGCCTGGTCGGGACTAGCGGCCGAGCAGTTCTTC.

V and J are TRBV6-1 and TRBJ2-3, with a tentative D call TRBD1 (5 bases). The CDR3 sequence is 15 residues long. The germline V and J ends were trimmed by 4 bases and 0 bases, with 11 bases remaining between them. CDR1 is MNHNS and CDR2 is SASEGT in the germline V gene. The CDR3 sequence is CASSGSGASTDTQYF. The CDR3 DNA reads TGTGCCAGCAGTGGCTCTGGGGCTAGCACAGATACGCAGTATTTT.

V is TRBV5-1 and J is TRBJ1-4, with D maybe TRBD1 (6 bases). The CDR3 is 15 amino acids. V was shortened by 3 bases and J by 7 bases, with 16 bases between the two germline ends. In germline, CDR1 is SGHRS, CDR2 YFSETQ. The DNA for the CDR3 is TGCGCCAGCAGCTGGGAACAGGGTGACACTGAAAAACTGTTTTTT. Its translation is CASSWEQGDTEKLFF.

V is TRBV5-1 and J is TRBJ1-2; the D gene is possibly TRBD1 (6 bases). Germline V CDR1 and CDR2: SGHRS, YFSETQ. The CDR3 totals 14 residues. The V and J ends lost 3 bases and 4 bases respectively, with 13 bases between them. CDR3 in DNA: TGCGCCAGCAGCTCGGCAGGGGCAAGCTATGGCTACACCTTC. Protein: CASSSAGASYGYTF. Full variable domain (missing parts from reference TRBV5-1 and TRBJ1-2): KAGVTQTPRYLIKTRGQQVTLSCSPISGHRSVSWYQQTPGQGLQFLFEYFSETQRNKGNFPGRFSGRQFSNSRSEMNVSTLELGDSALYLCASSSAGASYGYTFGSGTRLTVV.

This clone was seen more than once but under ten times. The gene calls are TRBV5-1 and TRBJ2-5; 11 nucleotides agree with TRBD1. Trimming took 5 bases from V and 1 from J; bases not matched to a gene: 1. Germline CDR1 is SGHRS and CDR2 is YFSETQ. CDR3 length: 14 amino acids. The CDR3 sequence: CASSGTGGQETQYF. CDR3 nucleotides: TGCGCCAGCAGTGGGACAGGGGGCCAAGAGACCCAGTACTTC.

The chain links TRBV5-6 to TRBJ2-1; 7 bases agree with TRBD2. The CDR3 loop spans 16 amino acids. Germline CDR1 reads SGHDT; CDR2 reads YYEEEE. V was clipped by 1 base and J by 4 bases; unmatched bases: 8. This CDR3 is CASSLRVGGFYNEQFF. CDR3 bases: TGTGCCAGCAGCTTGAGAGTCGGGGGGTTTTACAATGAGCAGTTCTTC.

This rearrangement joins TRBV30 to TRBJ1-2; 11 nucleotides agree with TRBD1. Germline V CDR1 and CDR2: GTSNPN, SVGIG (reference sequence). The V segment lost 3 bases and the J segment 6 bases; nucleotides outside the gene matches: 3. The CDR3 runs 13 residues. The CDR3 region is CAWSRGQGDGYTF. For the CDR3, the DNA is TGTGCCTGGAGCCGGGGACAGGGGGATGGCTACACCTTC.

The rearrangement links TRBV5-1 to TRBJ2-5; a possible D gene is TRBD1 (5 bases). The end of the DNA aligns better with TRBJ2-7, so the J call may be wrong. CDR1 SGHRS and CDR2 YFSETQ come from the germline V gene. The CDR3 sequence is 13 residues long. CDR3 loop: CASSLWGQGEQYF. CDR3 nucleotide sequence: TGCGCCAGCAGCTTATGGGGCCAGGGCGAGCAGTACTTC.

V gene TRBV6-5 combines with J gene TRBJ2-1, with TRBD2 as a possible D gene (6 bases). Germline lookup yields CDR1 MNHEY and CDR2 SVGAGI. The CDR3 is 13 residues long. Trimming pared 7 bases from V and 7 bases from J, leaving 14 bases between. CDR3 in DNA: TGTGCCAGCACTGGAGGGGCAATAAATGAGCAGTTCTTC. Protein: CASTGGAINEQFF.

The rearrangement uses TRBV7-9 and TRBJ1-2, with a weak D call TRBD1 (5 bases). The CDR3 has 16 residues. V lost 5 bases and J lost 0, with 16 bases in between. Germline lookup yields CDR1 SEHNR and CDR2 FQNEAQ (reference sequence). The CDR3 bases are TGTGCCAGCAGCCCTCCCCAACAGGCAACTAACTATGGCTACACCTTC. Amino acids: CASSPPQQATNYGYTF.

V usage is TRBV29-1 and J usage is TRBJ2-2; 8 bases match TRBD1. This CDR3 contains 15 residues. Germline V CDR1 and CDR2: SQVTM, ANQGSEA. V lost 0 bases and J lost 6; bases outside the gene matches: 6. CDR3 nucleotides: TGCAGCGTTGAAGATCGGCAGGGGGCGGCCGGGGAGCTGTTTTTT. This translates into CSVEDRQGAAGELFF.

This chain links TRBV10-3 with TRBJ1-5; D is uncertain. The CDR3 loop spans 14 amino acids. The germline V gene encodes CDR1 ENHRY and CDR2 SYGVKD. V lost 3 bases and J 11 bases, leaving 17 bases between the germline ends. Written as DNA, the CDR3 is TGTGCCATCAGTGATGGGCCCGGGGTCCGGACCCAGCATTTT. Its translation: CAISDGPGVRTQHF.

The chain employs TRBV4-1 and TRBJ1-1, with no clear D. Trimming stripped 3 bases from V and 0 bases from J, with 8 bases between. This CDR3 has 14 amino acids. In germline, CDR1 is MGHRA, CDR2 YSYEKL. CDR3 region: CASSHLVLNTEAFF. In DNA, the CDR3 is TGCGCCAGCAGCCACCTCGTTCTGAACACTGAAGCTTTCTTT.

The V and J genes are TRBV5-8 and TRBJ1-1; 8 bases align to TRBD1. Per the germline V gene, CDR1 is SGHTS and CDR2 is YDEGEE. With 2 bases clipped from V and 5 bases from J, the junction kept 5 bases outside the gene matches. The CDR3 length is 14 residues. The CDR3 DNA reads as TGTGCCAGCAGCTTTGACAGGGGATCGACTGAAGCTTTCTTT. This gives the protein CASSFDRGSTEAFF.

The chain employs TRBV11-2 and TRBJ1-2; D is unclear. Germline CDR1 is SGHAT and CDR2 is FQNNGV. Trimming stripped 0 bases from V and 4 bases from J, with 6 bases between. This CDR3 comprises 13 residues. DNA of the CDR3: TGTGCCAGCAGCTTAGATCGAGTCTATGGCTACACCTTC. It codes for CASSLDRVYGYTF.

The V gene is TRBV19, the J gene TRBJ2-6, with 7 bases fitting TRBD1. This CDR3 has 15 residues. Germline V gives CDR1 LNHDA, CDR2 SQIVND (reference sequence). The junction had 5 bases not matched to a gene; V was cut back by 8 bases and J by 1 base. CDR3 bases: TGTGCCAGTTCAACAGGGGCTTCTGGGGCCAACGTCCTGACTTTC. Protein: CASSTGASGANVLTF.

This clone was picked up one time. This chain connects TRBV27 to TRBJ2-6; a weak D match, TRBD2 (5 bases). The CDR3 has 18 amino acids. Looked up from germline, CDR1 is MNHEY and CDR2 is SMNVEV (reference sequence). The germline V and J ends were trimmed by 6 bases and 0 bases, with 18 bases remaining between them. DNA of the CDR3: TGTGCCAGCAGGGACCCGCGGGCAGGCCTCTCTGGGGCCAACGTCCTGACTTTC. This codes for CASRDPRAGLSGANVLTF.

The genes are TRBV5-4 and TRBJ2-5; 8 bases are a match to TRBD2. This CDR3 has 15 residues. Germline V gene lookup returns CDR1 SGHNT and CDR2 YYREEE (reference sequence). The V gene end was trimmed by 0 bases and the J gene end by 4 bases; junction bases not matched to a gene: 5. DNA for the CDR3: TGTGCCAGCAGCTTGGCTCCCCTAGCGGGAGAGACCCAGTACTTC. Its translation: CASSLAPLAGETQYF. The complete variable domain, with remaining parts taken from reference TRBV5-4 and TRBJ2-5, reads ETGVTQSPTHLIKTRGQQVTLRCSSQSGHNTVSWYQQALGQGPQFIFQYYREEENGRGNFPPRFSGLQFPNYSSELNVNALELDDSALYLCASSLAPLAGETQYFGPGTRLLVL.

This chain uses TRBV7-9 with TRBJ1-2, with D possibly matching TRBD1 (6 bases). This CDR3 is built from 16 residues. Germline CDR1 is SEHNR and CDR2 is FQNEAQ (reference sequence). The V end was cut by 5 bases, the J end by 8 bases, with 24 bases between. The CDR3 protein is CASSQPRTESFPGYTF. CDR3 nucleotide sequence: TGTGCCAGCAGCCAGCCCCGGACAGAGAGTTTCCCCGGCTACACCTTC.

This clone has a single count. This chain joins TRBV4-1 and TRBJ1-1; D gene unclear. V gave up 2 bases and J gave up 0 bases, with 10 bases separating them. Germline CDR1 and CDR2: MGHRA and YSYEKL. CDR3 length equals 15 residues. The CDR3 loop reads CASSQQPDMNTEAFF. Written as DNA, the CDR3 is TGCGCCAGCAGCCAACAACCTGACATGAACACTGAAGCTTTCTTT.

V is TRBV19 and J is TRBJ1-1; 12 nucleotides line up with TRBD1. V was clipped by 7 bases and J by 0 bases; unmatched bases: 9. The CDR3 has 17 amino acids. The germline V gene has CDR1 LNHDA and CDR2 SQIVND (reference sequence). In DNA form, the CDR3 reads TGTGCCAGTACCATCCCGGGACAGGGGGCCGTGAACACTGAAGCTTTCTTT. This gives the protein CASTIPGQGAVNTEAFF.

This chain connects TRBV6-5 to TRBJ2-5, with D uncertain. The J call is doubtful: the DNA matches TRBJ2-7 better. Per germline, CDR1 MNHEY and CDR2 SVGAGI. This CDR3 contains 13 residues. The CDR3 loop is CASSPREYYEQYF. The CDR3 bases are TGTGCCAGCAGTCCTCGCGAGTACTACGAGCAGTACTTC.

The genes are TRBV30 and TRBJ2-7, with 7 bases aligning to TRBD1. The germline CDR1 and CDR2 sequences are GTSNPN and SVGIG (reference sequence). The CDR3 runs to 17 residues. The V segment lost 2 bases and the J segment 2 bases; nucleotides outside the gene matches: 15. The CDR3 DNA is TGTGCCTGGAGTTCAAAACCCGGACAGGCGGTCACCTACGAGCAGTACTTC. As protein: CAWSSKPGQAVTYEQYF.

CDR3 sequence reads: CASSPGTSGRAGETQYF. CDR3 bases: TGTGCCAGCAGTCCCGGGACTAGCGGGAGGGCCGGGGAGACCCAGTACTTC. This chain links TRBV5-6 with TRBJ2-5, with 16 bases matching TRBD2. With V trimmed by 5 bases and J by 5 bases, 9 bases remained unmatched. Germline CDR1 reads SGHDT; CDR2 reads YYEEEE. The CDR3 length is 17 residues.